The 12 T cell receptor beta chains listed next were all sequenced from one sample in a study of blood T cells in healthy people across ages. A J-beta primer mix and a sample-barcoded 5' primer were used in a second PCR of about 7 to 11 cycles. From the 5' RACE reads, TCRdb called clonotypes with MiXCR, one entry per CDR3 protein. The repertoire holds fewer than 700,000 distinct CDR3 sequences, with 47% as singletons. The sample consisted of blood. The receptors were gathered from an older man in good health.

The chain employs TRBV7-3 and TRBJ2-2; D gene uncertain. Per the germline V gene, CDR1 is SGHTA and CDR2 is FQGTGA. The germline V and J ends were trimmed by 5 bases and 8 bases, with 18 bases remaining between them. CDR3 length equals 15 residues. DNA of the CDR3: TGTGCCAGCAGCCCCCGCCCGGTACCGGCAGGGGAGCTGTTTTTT. Amino acids: CASSPRPVPAGELFF.

This clonotype turned up a few times. The V gene is TRBV25-1, the J gene TRBJ1-6, with 7 bases lining up with TRBD1. Germline CDR1 and CDR2: MGHDK and SYGVNS. Trimming removed 1 base from V and 7 bases from J; junction bases left unmatched: 7. This CDR3 is built from 16 residues. The CDR3, as DNA: TGTGCCAGCAGTGAATCGACAGGGACTAGGAATTCACCCCTCCACTTT. It specifies CASSESTGTRNSPLHF.

This clonotype was seen more than once but under ten times. This chain uses TRBV20-1 with TRBJ2-7; D gene uncertain. Trimming stripped 0 bases from V and 4 bases from J, with 13 bases between. Looked up from germline, CDR1 is DFQATT and CDR2 is SNEGSKA (reference sequence). This CDR3 has 14 residues. CDR3 amino acids: CSARDPDGRYEQYF. The CDR3 coding sequence is TGCAGTGCTAGAGATCCGGACGGCCGATACGAGCAGTACTTC.

The chain couples TRBV24-1 to TRBJ2-5, with D unclear. The CDR3 spans 12 residues. Trimming pared 6 bases from V and 5 bases from J, leaving 9 bases between. CDR1 is KGHDR and CDR2 is SFDVKD in the germline V gene. CDR3 bases: TGTGCCACCAGTCAAGGAAAGGAGACCCAGTACTTC. Its translation: CATSQGKETQYF.

The gene calls are TRBV7-2 and TRBJ2-3; 8 bases are shared with TRBD2. This CDR3 spans 17 amino acids. V lost 5 bases and J lost 1; bases outside the gene matches: 11. Germline assignment: CDR1 SGHTA and CDR2 FQGNSA. The CDR3 coding sequence is TGTGCCAGCAGCCGAAGACCCGGGACTAGTGGCACAGATACGCAGTATTTT. Encoded protein: CASSRRPGTSGTDTQYF.

This clonotype was observed a single time. The chain joins TRBV30 to TRBJ2-5, with a weak D call TRBD1 (5 bases). The J call may be in error: the DNA end matches TRBJ2-7 better. The CDR3 has 12 residues. Germline CDR1 GTSNPN, CDR2 SVGIG (reference sequence). The CDR3 nucleotides are TGTGCCTGGAGTGTTCAGGGTTACGAGCAGTACTTC. The encoded protein is CAWSVQGYEQYF.

This chain links TRBV7-3 with TRBJ2-5; D is perhaps TRBD1 (6 bases). V gave up 2 bases and J gave up 11 bases, with 21 bases separating them. Germline V gene sequence: CDR1 SGHTA, CDR2 FQGTGA. The CDR3 is made up of 15 amino acids. The DNA of the CDR3 is TGTGCCAGCAGCTTAGGGGGAGCCAGGGACAATGAGCAGTACTTC. This codes for CASSLGGARDNEQYF.

This clonotype was picked up a small number of times. The V gene is TRBV6-2 or TRBV6-3, the J gene TRBJ2-7; 7 bases are shared with TRBD1. The CDR3 totals 13 residues. The V and J ends lost 10 bases and 6 bases, in that order; junction bases with no gene match: 12. The germline CDR1 and CDR2 sequences are MNHEY and SVGEGT. CDR3 nucleotides: TGTGCCACGGGACAGACTCCAATTTTCGAGCAGTACTTC. It encodes CATGQTPIFEQYF.

The table lists this clonotype with a few counts. The CDR3 sequence: CATSERQGRDGYTF. The CDR3 DNA is TGTGCCACCAGTGAGAGACAGGGGAGGGACGGCTACACCTTC. V is TRBV24-1 and J is TRBJ1-2, with TRBD1 identical over 8 bases. This CDR3 contains 14 residues. J lost 8 bases, V lost 4 bases, and 8 bases had no gene match. Germline V gene sequence: CDR1 KGHDR, CDR2 SFDVKD.

This chain links TRBV7-2 with TRBJ2-7, with D maybe TRBD1 (5 bases). The CDR3 length is 13 residues. Germline assignment: CDR1 SGHTA and CDR2 FQGNSA. Trimming cost V 5 bases and J 5 bases, with 13 bases left between them. Here the CDR3 reads CASSPLGANEQYF. Written as DNA, the CDR3 is TGTGCCAGCAGCCCCCTTGGGGCCAACGAGCAGTACTTC.

The chain carries TRBV5-1 and TRBJ1-1; perhaps TRBD1 as D (5 bases). CDR3 length equals 12 residues. Germline values: CDR1 SGHRS, CDR2 YFSETQ. Between the trimmed V and J ends, which lost 4 bases and 10 bases, there was a span of 14 bases. CDR3 sequence: CASSPRGYGAFF. The CDR3 region has the DNA TGCGCCAGCAGCCCCCGGGGGTATGGAGCTTTCTTT.

The V and J genes are TRBV30 and TRBJ2-3; 16 nucleotides align to TRBD2. The length of the CDR3 is 16 residues. CDR1 is GTSNPN, CDR2 SVGIG, per germline (reference sequence). CDR3 sequence reads: CGGTSGRALTGDTQYF. The DNA of the CDR3 is TGTGGCGGGACTAGCGGGAGGGCCCTTACAGGAGATACGCAGTATTTT.